These 5 T cell receptor beta chains share one sample of origin, sequenced in a study of Graves' ophthalmopathy and Graves' hyperthyroidism listed by TCRdb under 2018. The sequencer was an Illumina HiSeq 2000. For repertoire sequencing, the TCR beta CDR3 regions were amplified from RNA transcripts. The first round of RT-PCR was done with HTBI primers and the Qiagen OneStep RT-PCR kit, and was followed by a second round of multiplex PCR, then size selection and purification. Starting from the raw public reads, TCRdb applied fastp trimming at Q25, assembled clones with MiXCR and retained in-frame beta chains. Rows are combined by CDR3 protein, so each entry shows the most common genes and DNA. The sample table records 1 million to 1.3 million distinct CDR3 sequences; around a third of these occur just once. The ten largest clones take up 11% of the sample. The specimen sequenced was peripheral blood or thyroid tissue (not recorded which). Receptor source: an adult man with Graves' hyperthyroidism.

In the case of this clonotype: A read error may be the cause here, since a much bigger clone is one base away. The chain recombines TRBV7-2 with TRBJ2-7; D not resolved. V was trimmed by 3 bases and J by 7 bases, leaving 10 bases between them. Per germline, CDR1 SGHTA and CDR2 FQGNSA. The CDR3 runs to 12 residues. The CDR3 protein is CASSFGYREQYF. In DNA, the CDR3 is TGTGCCAGCAGCTTTGGGTATAGGGAGCAGTACTTC.

The sample holds many counts of this clonotype. The rearrangement links TRBV7-9 to TRBJ1-4; tentative D call: TRBD1 (6 bases). V was clipped by 2 bases and J by 12 bases, with 16 bases between them. Germline assignment: CDR1 SEHNR and CDR2 FQNEAQ (reference sequence). This CDR3 region has 14 residues. CDR3 amino acids: CASSLRLTGYELFF. As DNA, the CDR3 is TGTGCCAGCAGCTTAAGGTTAACAGGGTATGAACTGTTTTTT.

In its sample, this clonotype was seen a few times. V is TRBV6-5 and J is TRBJ2-7; D might be TRBD2 (6 bases). The CDR3 consists of 14 residues. Between the trimmed V and J ends, which lost 4 bases and 3 bases, there was a span of 13 bases. CDR1 MNHEY and CDR2 SVGAGI come from the germline V gene. The CDR3 sequence is CASSFAGPDYEQYF. In DNA, the CDR3 is TGTGCCAGCAGTTTTGCGGGGCCGGACTACGAGCAGTACTTC.

This clonotype occurred many times. The chain joins TRBV14 to TRBJ1-2, with no clear D. The V and J ends lost 4 bases and 0 bases respectively, with 6 bases between them. The CDR3 has 13 residues. Germline V gene sequence: CDR1 SGHDN, CDR2 FVKESK. Here the CDR3 reads CASSRVANYGYTF. The CDR3, as DNA: TGTGCCAGCAGCCGAGTAGCTAACTATGGCTACACCTTC.

This clonotype came up a few times. The V call is TRBV2, the J call TRBJ2-5, with a possible D match to TRBD2 (5 bases). The CDR3 is made up of 12 amino acids. V was cut by 8 bases and J by 5 bases, with 12 bases left in between. Germline-derived CDR1 and CDR2 are SNHLY and FYNNEI. For the CDR3, the DNA is TGTGCCAGCGGACGGACTTCGGAGACCCAGTACTTC. This sequence encodes CASGRTSETQYF.